Each of the 13 T cell receptor beta chains below was sequenced from the same sample in a study of T cell changes during pregnancy in multiple sclerosis. Here immunoSEQ multiplex PCR was the method, and the copy in TCRdb shows in-frame clones only, minus some. The table has about 67,000 clones, about 94% seen once. The sample in question was peripheral blood, obtained in the first trimester of pregnancy. These receptors all stem from a female donor in good health, enrolled as a control in a pregnancy study.

About this clone: Other DNA sequences of this sample code for an identical CDR3. The V and J genes are TRBV5-6 and TRBJ1-5, with 8 bases that match TRBD1. The CDR3 consists of 16 residues. Germline V CDR1 and CDR2: SGHDT, YYEEEE. The trim removed 0 bases at V and 2 bases at J, leaving 4 bases unmatched. The CDR3 nucleotides are TGTGCCAGCAGCTTGGGTGCAGGGGGCGGCAATCAGCCCCAGCATTTT. Its translation: CASSLGAGGGNQPQHF.

V usage is TRBV7-2 and J usage is TRBJ2-1, with D tentatively TRBD2 (5 bases). This CDR3 is 12 amino acids long. Germline CDR1 SGHTA, CDR2 FQGNSA. Deletions cut 0 bases from V and 11 bases from J, with 8 bases between. CDR3 residues: CASSLAEAKQFF. The DNA for the CDR3 is TGTGCCAGCAGCTTAGCGGAGGCTAAGCAGTTCTTC.

The chain recombines TRBV29-1 with TRBJ1-2, with 8 bases fitting TRBD1. Germline values: CDR1 SQVTM, CDR2 ANQGSEA. The ends lost 7 bases at V and 7 bases at J; junction bases unmatched: 8. This CDR3 is built from 12 residues. CDR3 bases: TGCAGCGGTACAGGGGGGGACTCTGGCTACACCTTC. Translating it yields CSGTGGDSGYTF.

The rearrangement links TRBV5-1 to TRBJ2-5, with 7 bases matching TRBD2. The CDR3 contains 16 residues. The J segment lost 0 bases and the V segment lost 4 bases, leaving 9 bases of the junction unmatched. CDR1 and CDR2 from the germline V gene are SGHRS and YFSETQ. CDR3: CASSLSGTGYQETQYF. DNA of the CDR3: TGCGCCAGCAGCCTAAGCGGGACTGGGTACCAAGAGACCCAGTACTTC.

The chain has TRBV30 and TRBJ1-3; 9 bases are shared with TRBD1. The junction had 9 bases not matched to a gene; V was cut back by 2 bases and J by 4 bases. The CDR3 loop spans 16 amino acids. Germline V lookup: CDR1 GTSNPN, CDR2 SVGIG (reference sequence). The CDR3 protein is CAWSSLNRGRGNTIYF. The CDR3 DNA reads TGTGCCTGGAGTTCCCTGAACAGGGGGCGAGGAAACACCATATATTTT.

The chain couples TRBV25-1 to TRBJ2-7; 7 bases match TRBD2. This CDR3 comprises 14 residues. Germline V lookup: CDR1 MGHDK, CDR2 SYGVNS. The junction had 5 bases not matched to a gene; V was cut back by 3 bases and J by 3 bases. The CDR3 reads CASSEQRGFYEQYF. Written as DNA, the CDR3 is TGTGCCAGCAGTGAGCAGCGGGGCTTCTACGAGCAGTACTTC.

The chain employs TRBV14 and TRBJ2-7, with TRBD2 matching over 8 bases. This CDR3 is built from 15 residues. V lost 4 bases to trimming and J lost 3 bases; unmatched junction nucleotides: 8. Germline V gene data show CDR1 as SGHDN and CDR2 as FVKESK. The DNA of the CDR3 is TGTGCCAGCAGCCGGAAGAGCCGGGAGGGCTACGAGCAGTACTTC. Its protein is CASSRKSREGYEQYF.

The chain employs TRBV29-1 and TRBJ1-2; D possibly corresponds to TRBD1 (6 bases). The germline V and J ends were trimmed by 7 bases and 8 bases, with 14 bases remaining between them. Germline values: CDR1 SQVTM, CDR2 ANQGSEA. The CDR3 covers 11 residues. CDR3 nucleotide sequence: TGCAGCGCCGGACAGATGGGGGGCTACACCTTC. Protein product: CSAGQMGGYTF.

This clone was recorded only once. This rearrangement joins TRBV5-4 to TRBJ2-5; TRBD1 is a possible D gene (6 bases). This CDR3 has 16 residues. V lost 4 bases and J 5 bases, leaving 21 bases between the germline ends. Germline-derived CDR1 and CDR2 are SGHNT and YYREEE (reference sequence). The DNA of the CDR3 is TGTGCCAGCAGCATCGCCGGGACAAGCTTCCTTGAGACCCAGTACTTC. It specifies CASSIAGTSFLETQYF.

This chain links TRBV4-2 with TRBJ2-5, with D perhaps matching TRBD2 (6 bases). Between the trimmed V and J ends, which lost 1 base and 5 bases, there was a span of 14 bases. Germline-derived CDR1 and CDR2 are LGHNA and YNFKEQ. This CDR3 has 15 residues. The CDR3 reads CASSQVPGGGETQYF. CDR3 in DNA: TGTGCCAGCAGCCAAGTTCCGGGTGGAGGGGAGACCCAGTACTTC.

V and J are TRBV6-4 and TRBJ2-2; possibly TRBD2 for D (6 bases). Germline V CDR1 and CDR2: MRHNA, SNTAGT. V lost 3 bases and J lost 5, with 7 bases in between. The CDR3 is made up of 13 amino acids. CDR3 nucleotides: TGTGCCAGCAGTGAGGCGGGGACCGGGGAGCTGTTTTTT. It translates to CASSEAGTGELFF.

The V gene is TRBV4-1, the J gene TRBJ2-3; the match to TRBD2 covers 8 bases. Germline trimming cut 5 bases from V and 4 bases from J; bases unmatched to any gene: 5. The germline CDR1 and CDR2 sequences are MGHRA and YSYEKL. This CDR3 has 14 amino acids. CDR3 sequence: CASSSSGSSDTQYF. The CDR3 nucleotides read TGCGCCAGCAGCTCAAGCGGGAGCTCAGATACGCAGTATTTT.

The J gene is TRBJ2-1, the V gene TRBV4-1, with 10 bases lining up with TRBD2. V dropped 0 bases and J dropped 10; count of bases not matched to a gene: 6. CDR3 size: 15 residues. CDR1 is MGHRA and CDR2 is YSYEKL in the germline V gene. The CDR3 coding sequence is TGCGCCAGCAGCCAAGACCCTAGCGGGAGACCAGAGCAGTTCTTC. Its translation: CASSQDPSGRPEQFF.